What follows are 19 T cell receptor beta chains derived from one specimen sequenced in a study of blood T cell repertoires in COVID-19. The repertoire was sequenced with immunoSEQ multiplex PCR; TCRdb's copy has only in-frame clones and lacks some. The top ten hold about 2.4% of the sample, which has about 220,000 clones, 85% seen once. Sequencing was carried out using peripheral blood. The receptors shown here come from a woman in her 70s with COVID-19, enrolled during active disease.

V gene TRBV19 combines with J gene TRBJ2-3, with a possible D match to TRBD2 (6 bases). Germline CDR1 is LNHDA and CDR2 is SQIVND (reference sequence). Trimming took 4 bases from V and 4 from J, leaving 12 bases between them. This CDR3 is 14 amino acids long. The CDR3 bases are TGTGCCAGTAGTACGACCGGGACTTCAGATACGCAGTATTTT. Its protein product is CASSTTGTSDTQYF.

The V and J genes are TRBV6-1 and TRBJ2-5; 9 nucleotides agree with TRBD1. Trimming at V came to 3 bases and at J to 5 bases, leaving 7 bases not matched to a gene. The CDR3 has 15 amino acids. The V gene's germline CDR1 is MNHNS and CDR2 SASEGT. This chain's CDR3 is CASSDLGQGIETQYF. The CDR3, as DNA: TGTGCCAGCAGTGACCTCGGACAGGGGATCGAGACCCAGTACTTC.

This clone is a singleton in its sample. V gene TRBV19 combines with J gene TRBJ1-1, with D possibly matching TRBD1 (6 bases). The CDR3 has 13 amino acids. With 7 bases removed from V and 0 bases from J, the gap between germline ends came to 9 bases. CDR1 is LNHDA, CDR2 SQIVND, per germline (reference sequence). The CDR3 bases are TGTGCCAGTAATGACAGGTTGAACACTGAAGCTTTCTTT. Translated: CASNDRLNTEAFF.

V and J are TRBV14 and TRBJ2-2; 7 nucleotides align to TRBD2. The CDR3 contains 17 residues. Germline CDR1 and CDR2: SGHDN and FVKESK. With V trimmed by 1 base and J by 0 bases, 5 bases remained unmatched. CDR3 sequence (DNA): TGTGCCAGCAGCCAAGTGACGGGGGGAACGAACACCGGGGAGCTGTTTTTT. Encoded protein: CASSQVTGGTNTGELFF.

This clone was detected only a few times. The genes are TRBV18 and TRBJ2-7, with D possibly TRBD1 on 5 matching bases. V was clipped by 5 bases and J by 0 bases, with 8 bases between them. CDR3 length: 13 amino acids. Germline V gene sequence: CDR1 KGHSH, CDR2 LQKENI. The CDR3 coding sequence is TGTGCCAGCTCATCAGACAGCTCCTACGAGCAGTACTTC. Protein: CASSSDSSYEQYF.

The rearrangement links TRBV6-4 to TRBJ2-3; 11 nucleotides match TRBD2. V lost 6 bases and J lost 1; bases outside the gene matches: 3. The CDR3 runs 15 residues. In germline, CDR1 is MRHNA, CDR2 SNTAGT. The CDR3 region is CASSLLAGGTDTQYF. Here the CDR3 DNA reads TGTGCCAGCAGCTTACTAGCGGGAGGCACAGATACGCAGTATTTT.

This clone appeared once. The rearrangement links TRBV28 to TRBJ1-5; D might be TRBD1 (6 bases). Trimming cost V 7 bases and J 0 bases, with 25 bases left between them. The CDR3 is 19 amino acids. CDR1 and CDR2 from the germline V gene are MDHEN and SYDVKM. The CDR3 bases are TGTGCCAGCATGCCCCACGCTGATGGGGAAGGGGGTAGCAATCAGCCCCAGCATTTT. Its translation is CASMPHADGEGGSNQPQHF.

V and J are TRBV11-2 and TRBJ2-7; TRBD1 matches at 9 bases. The V gene end was trimmed by 1 base and the J gene end by 9 bases; junction bases not matched to a gene: 7. This CDR3 has 14 amino acids. Germline CDR1 is SGHAT and CDR2 is FQNNGV. The CDR3 DNA follows: TGTGCCAGCAGCTTAGGATGGACAGGGGAGAGGCAGTACTTC. Protein: CASSLGWTGERQYF. The full variable domain, its missing parts supplied by reference TRBV11-2 and TRBJ2-7, is EAGVAQSPRYKIIEKRQSVAFWCNPISGHATLYWYQQILGQGPKLLIQFQNNGVVDDSQLPKDRFSAERLKGVDSTLKIQPAKLEDSAVYLCASSLGWTGERQYFGPGTRLTVT.

The chain joins TRBV7-9 to TRBJ2-3, with 7 nucleotides matching TRBD1. CDR1 SEHNR and CDR2 FQNEAQ come from the germline V gene (reference sequence). V was pared by 8 bases and J by 2 bases, with 10 bases of the junction left unmatched. This CDR3 is built from 15 residues. The CDR3 protein is CASCKQGPLTDTQYF. CDR3 in DNA: TGTGCCAGCTGTAAACAGGGGCCCCTCACAGATACGCAGTATTTT.

The chain links TRBV11-2 to TRBJ2-7, with TRBD1 identical over 10 bases. CDR1 and CDR2 from the germline V gene are SGHAT and FQNNGV. Trimming removed 3 bases from V and 3 bases from J; junction bases left unmatched: 5. The CDR3 is 15 residues long. Here the CDR3 DNA reads TGTGCCAGCAGCTTCCCCGGGACAGGGGACTACGAGCAGTACTTC. Its protein is CASSFPGTGDYEQYF.

The V call is TRBV19, the J call TRBJ1-1; a weak D match, TRBD1 (6 bases). The germline gives CDR1 LNHDA, CDR2 SQIVND (reference sequence). V was cut by 4 bases and J by 4 bases, with 16 bases left in between. This CDR3 is built from 15 residues. The CDR3 here is CASSNSGQFSTEAFF. The CDR3 DNA reads as TGTGCCAGTAGTAACAGCGGACAGTTTAGCACTGAAGCTTTCTTT.

This chain uses TRBV10-3 with TRBJ2-3, with D possibly matching TRBD1 (5 bases). Looked up from germline, CDR1 is ENHRY and CDR2 is SYGVKD. This CDR3 has 15 residues. V gave up 4 bases and J gave up 3 bases, with 14 bases separating them. CDR3 residues: CAISVVGVETDTQYF. DNA for the CDR3: TGTGCCATCAGTGTAGTAGGGGTTGAGACAGATACGCAGTATTTT.

Concerning this clone itself: One junction end disagrees with the germline gene, perhaps due to a read error. The V call is TRBV7-3, the J call TRBJ2-3; a possible D gene is TRBD2 (5 bases). There are 14 residues in the CDR3. The germline gives CDR1 SGHTA, CDR2 FQGTGA. In nucleotides, the CDR3 is TGTGCCAGCAGCTCGAGCGGTGCAACAGCTACGCAGTATTTT. Its translation is CASSSSGATATQYF. The complete variable domain, with remaining parts taken from reference TRBV7-3 and TRBJ2-3, reads GAGVSQTPSNKVTEKGKYVELRCDPISGHTALYWYRQSLGQGPEFLIYFQGTGAADDSGLPNDRFFAVRPEGSVSTLKIQRTERGDSAVYLCASSSSGATATQYFGPGTRLTVL.

V is TRBV5-1 and J is TRBJ2-1; 12 nucleotides match TRBD2. Germline CDR1 SGHRS, CDR2 YFSETQ. V lost 3 bases and J lost 4; bases outside the gene matches: 2. This CDR3 region has 15 residues. The CDR3 loop reads CASSSTSGGYNEQFF. CDR3 DNA: TGCGCCAGCAGCTCAACTAGCGGGGGGTACAATGAGCAGTTCTTC.

This chain uses TRBV25-1 with TRBJ2-7, with TRBD1 matching 7 bases. This CDR3 spans 15 amino acids. Germline V gives CDR1 MGHDK, CDR2 SYGVNS. J lost 0 bases, V lost 1 base, and 3 bases had no gene match. The chain's CDR3 is CASSELGTASYEQYF. In nucleotides, the CDR3 is TGTGCCAGCAGTGAATTAGGGACAGCCTCCTACGAGCAGTACTTC.

The rearrangement links TRBV19 to TRBJ2-2; tentatively, D is TRBD1 (6 bases). With 1 base removed from V and 7 bases from J, the gap between germline ends came to 10 bases. Germline CDR1 is LNHDA and CDR2 is SQIVND (reference sequence). This CDR3 contains 14 residues. In nucleotides, the CDR3 is TGTGCCAGTAGTATAGGAACAGGGAACGGGGAGCTGTTTTTT. This encodes CASSIGTGNGELFF.

The rearrangement uses TRBV19 and TRBJ1-1; possible D gene TRBD1, 5 bases. The CDR3 totals 12 residues. Looked up from germline, CDR1 is LNHDA and CDR2 is SQIVND (reference sequence). V was shortened by 2 bases and J by 10 bases, with 11 bases between the two germline ends. CDR3 residues: CASSISPGGAFF. CDR3 DNA: TGTGCCAGTAGTATAAGTCCCGGGGGAGCTTTCTTT.

The rearrangement joins TRBV11-3 to TRBJ2-2; 9 bases align to TRBD1. The CDR3 is 16 amino acids. Germline CDR1 reads SGHNT; CDR2 reads YENEEA. The V gene end was trimmed by 5 bases and the J gene end by 1 base; junction bases not matched to a gene: 5. Written as DNA, the CDR3 is TGTGCCAGCAGCCCCGGGACAGGGCGGAACACCGGGGAGCTGTTTTTT. It encodes CASSPGTGRNTGELFF. The full variable domain, completed using reference TRBV11-3 and TRBJ2-2, is EAGVVQSPRYKIIEKKQPVAFWCNPISGHNTLYWYLQNLGQGPELLIRYENEEAVDDSQLPKDRFSAERLKGVDSTLKIQPAELGDSAVYLCASSPGTGRNTGELFFGEGSRLTVL.

CDR3 DNA: TGTGCCAGCAGCGGAGACAGGGCCGCTGGAAACACCATATATTTT. Amino acid sequence: CASSGDRAAGNTIYF. This chain links TRBV9 with TRBJ1-3; 7 positions match TRBD1. With V trimmed by 3 bases and J by 2 bases, 5 bases remained unmatched. Germline values: CDR1 SGDLS, CDR2 YYNGEE. This CDR3 is built from 15 residues.